This T cell receptor (beta chain) was sequenced for a study of T cells in Graves' hyperthyroidism and ophthalmopathy. Regarding the study as a whole: Blood also contained most expanded thyroid clonotypes above 0.001. From stable hyperthyroidism, ophthalmopathy was separated by a 13 V-J model.

Germline V lookup: CDR1 LNHDA, CDR2 SQIVND (reference sequence). The V and J ends lost 1 base and 4 bases respectively, with 10 bases between them. The CDR3 runs 14 residues. There are a few counts of this clonotype. Antigen specificity is unknown. TCR beta CDR3 regions were amplified from RNA transcripts. An initial round of RT-PCR targeting the TCR CDR3 relied on the HTBI primer set. From the multiplex PCR reads, TCRdb called clonotypes with MiXCR, one entry per CDR3 protein. Among about 510,000 distinct CDR3 sequences listed, 11% to 15% were seen once. The authors deemed Graves' hyperthyroidism stable absent ophthalmopathy progression within 18 months. Uncontrolled infections, other autoimmune diseases, pregnancy or lactation led to exclusion of patients.

This clonotype was sampled from a woman aged 40-49 years with Graves' hyperthyroidism. The sample comprised blood. The rearrangement joins TRBV19 to TRBJ1-2, with D possibly being TRBD1 (6 bases). The DNA of the CDR3 is TGTGCCAGTAGTATAGGAGGACAGCCCTATGGCTACACCTTC. Residues: CASSIGGQPYGYTF.